This T cell receptor (beta chain) was retrieved from a study of tumor-infiltrating lymphocytes in localized non-small cell lung cancer. Study-wide background: From each patient, both tumor and uninvolved lung, non-adjacent to tumor, were sampled.

Assay: immunoSEQ multiplex PCR; the TCRdb copy retains only in-frame clones and omits some. The sample records some 10,000 clones, 65% to 85% being singletons. Study findings and constraints: TCR sequencing covered a subset of patients with enough tissue. Recurrence-free survival showed no association with tumor T-cell fraction. TCRbeta sequencing showed higher T cell infiltration in tumors than uninvolved lung.

The CDR3 consists of 13 residues. V lost 6 bases and J 3 bases, leaving 10 bases between the germline ends. Germline V gene sequence: CDR1 SGHAT, CDR2 FQNNGV. In regard to this clone: Its antigen remains unidentified.

The TCR was taken from a human donor with non-small cell lung cancer. The chain uses TRBV11-2 and TRBJ2-3; D is unresolved. Sample: lung tumor tissue. The CDR3 reads CASRGRRTDTQYF. In DNA, the CDR3 is TGTGCCAGCAGGGGTCGACGGACAGATACGCAGTATTTT.